This T cell receptor (beta chain) was sequenced during a study of blood T cell repertoires in COVID-19. Study context: Both acute and convalescent COVID-19 samples were obtained from the United States, Italy and Spain. Sources were T cells, B-cell-depleted T cells, or PBMCs; the material itself was cDNA or gDNA.

In the original analysis: Reference gene primers were amplified, and this amplification served to estimate nucleated cell counts. Sequencing was performed with immunoSEQ multiplex PCR; in TCRdb, only in-frame clones are kept and a portion is missing. That table furnishes V, J and clone size, whereas the DNA furnished D and trimming. In the table there are roughly 100,000 clones, about nine tenths of which are singletons. The V segment lost 6 bases and the J segment 0 bases; nucleotides outside the gene matches: 4. Germline V gene lookup returns CDR1 LGHNT and CDR2 FRNRAP. This CDR3 contains 17 residues.

The receptor comes from a human donor with active COVID-19. The donor label of this sample is uncertain. V and J are TRBV12-5 and TRBJ2-2; 13 bases align to TRBD2. The sample taken for sequencing was peripheral blood. CDR3 residues: CASGPGLAGANTGELFF. Here the CDR3 DNA reads TGTGCTAGTGGACCCGGACTAGCGGGGGCGAACACCGGGGAGCTGTTTTTT.